These T cell receptor beta chains were read from a single sample in a study of vaccination and CD4 T cells after COVID-19. What these receptors recognize is not known. TCRdb re-derived calls from the PCR reads in MiXCR, one entry per CDR3 protein. The data hold about 19,000 distinct CDR3 sequences, with roughly 55% observed a single time. The input for sequencing was CD4+ T cells from blood, cultured in vitro, taken after SARS-CoV-2 vaccination. The receptor source for this set is a human donor who had recovered from COVID-19. Both conserved end residues are part of each CDR3. The listing skips clone size in some rows; elsewhere it reads once, few, many or a size class.

j_call | v_call | clone_size | cdr3_aa
TRBJ2-5 | TRBV7-2 | . | CASSLWGGGETQYF
TRBJ2-1 | TRBV7-9 | . | CASSLSPGSYNEQFF
TRBJ2-3 | TRBV27 | . | CASRRLAGGTDMQYF
TRBJ1-1 | TRBV24-1 | few | CATSDQWGTEAFF
TRBJ2-3 | TRBV29-1 | . | CSGRLDTQYF
TRBJ1-2 | TRBV27 | . | CASSPGRARDLYGYTF
TRBJ2-3 | TRBV19 | . | CASSISPRTDTQYF
TRBJ1-5 | TRBV19 | few | CASSILGAHQPQHF
TRBJ1-5 | TRBV6-1 | . | CASSGRKGLHQPQHF
TRBJ1-1 | TRBV20-1 | . | CSASPGHLSEAFF
TRBJ1-1 | TRBV28 | . | CASTDPQGLNTEAFF
TRBJ1-2 | TRBV20-1 | . | CSAREAITLNYGYTF
TRBJ2-7 | TRBV20-1 | . | CSAKDRPSSYEQYF
TRBJ2-5 | TRBV5-4 | few | CASSLSIAGSLGETQYF
TRBJ1-2 | TRBV27 | . | CASSRQGAAGYTF
TRBJ1-1 | TRBV7-9 | . | CASSRTEKNTEAFF
TRBJ1-1 | TRBV2 | . | CASSLQGPHSEAFF
TRBJ1-1 | TRBV6-1 | few | CASSHTRDGNTEAFF
TRBJ2-5 | TRBV7-3 | . | CASSRTFQETQYF
TRBJ1-6 | TRBV6-5 | few | CASSYSEGGNSPLHF
TRBJ1-2 | TRBV20-1 | few | CSATTPTGANYTF
TRBJ2-7 | TRBV19 | . | CASSQQGKSEQYF
TRBJ2-3 | TRBV11-2 | . | CASSPKPGQASDTQYF
TRBJ2-3 | TRBV11-3 | . | CASSDRTGPDTQYF
TRBJ2-7 | TRBV2 | . | CASREGTYEQYF
TRBJ1-1 | TRBV6-5 | . | CASSYAGEGTEAFF
TRBJ2-2 | TRBV7-3 | . | CASSFGGGRDTGELFF
TRBJ2-5 | TRBV7-3 | . | CASSLTAGETQYF
TRBJ2-5 | TRBV24-1 | few | CATSDTVGQNQETQYF
TRBJ2-1 | TRBV7-2 | few | CASSVGLVRDEQFF
TRBJ2-5 | TRBV10-3 | few | CAISEPGQTQETQYF
TRBJ1-5 | TRBV6-1 | . | CASRPGPREHQPQHF
TRBJ1-2 | TRBV12-3/TRBV12-4 | . | CASSFHRESGYTF
TRBJ1-4 | TRBV20-1 | . | CNARIPGQGNEKLFF
TRBJ1-1 | TRBV25-1 | few | CASSENGRERSEAFF
TRBJ1-1 | TRBV20-1 | few | CSAPYRGGPEAFF
TRBJ2-1 | TRBV25-1 | . | CASSGTSGPNERFF
TRBJ1-2 | TRBV11-3 | . | CASSPLPDSNYGYTF
TRBJ1-5 | TRBV6-1 | . | CASSTMMVGNQPQHF
TRBJ1-2 | TRBV7-2 | . | CASSLERGYGYTF
TRBJ2-5 | TRBV24-1 | . | CATSNVAGKETQYF
TRBJ2-1 | TRBV7-2 | . | CASSSGVRYNEQFF
TRBJ1-1 | TRBV6-4 | . | CASSRDGGTEAFF
TRBJ1-4 | TRBV6-2/TRBV6-3 | few | CASSLSGLFF
TRBJ2-1 | TRBV10-3 | few | CATVLAGDYNEQFF
TRBJ2-5 | TRBV19 | . | CASSRRVQETQYF
TRBJ1-5 | TRBV20-1 | . | CSARADYSNQPQHF
TRBJ2-1 | TRBV5-1 | . | CASSPIGWHANEQFF
TRBJ1-1 | TRBV19 | . | CASTKKAQGGGTEAFF
TRBJ1-2 | TRBV28 | . | CASSFRGGGYTF
TRBJ2-3 | TRBV7-2 | . | CASSPQSLRGRDTQYF
TRBJ1-5 | TRBV20-1 | . | CSAPSAGLYSNQPQHF
TRBJ1-2 | TRBV30 | . | CAWSVLGTGGYTF
TRBJ2-1 | TRBV6-1 | few | CASRPRDAYNEQFF
TRBJ2-7 | TRBV6-5 | . | CASSSHREVSYEQYF
TRBJ1-2 | TRBV19 | few | CASSIPGTGHGYTF
TRBJ2-3 | TRBV30 | . | CAWSVRPGGSADTQYF
TRBJ1-5 | TRBV27 | . | CASSPQSSNQPQHF
TRBJ1-2 | TRBV27 | . | CASSSTGARYGYTF
TRBJ1-3 | TRBV6-2/TRBV6-3 | few | CASSYAGPDGNTIYF